The sequence of this T cell receptor (beta chain) was determined in a study of radiotherapy plus CTLA-4 blockade in lung cancer. Sequencing was performed with immunoSEQ multiplex PCR; in TCRdb, only in-frame clones are kept and a portion is missing. The data show approximately 99,000 clones, about 91% seen once. In regard to this clone: Its specificity is unknown.

Study-level results: After radiotherapy and ipilimumab, tumor-derived clones expanded in peripheral blood. Strongest reported response predictors: early blood clone changes and post-radiation interferon-beta.

CDR1 and CDR2 (germline): MGHRA, YSYEKL. J lost 8 bases, V lost 3 bases, and 10 bases had no gene match. The CDR3 totals 15 residues. Sequencing was performed on peripheral blood, taken from a patient treated with radiotherapy plus ipilimumab. This sequence originates from a human donor with non-small cell lung cancer that progressed on radiotherapy plus ipilimumab. The rearrangement joins TRBV4-1 to TRBJ2-1; TRBD2 matches 7 bases. The CDR3 DNA reads as TGCGCCAGCAGCCAGGGGGACTACTCTGTGGATGAGCAGTTCTTC. Translation gives CASSQGDYSVDEQFF.